Sequencing of this T cell receptor beta chain was carried out in a study of cytomegalovirus exposure and HLA in healthy donors. Donors likely had unrecorded immune exposures despite being nominally healthy when sampled. The germline V gene encodes CDR1 LNHDA and CDR2 SQIVND (reference sequence). CDR3 length: 15 residues. The junction had 5 bases not matched to a gene; V was cut back by 4 bases and J by 6 bases. As regards this clone: Its specificity is unknown.

Researchers ran the PCR with 60 Vbeta and 13 Jbeta primers. The repertoire was sequenced with immunoSEQ multiplex PCR; TCRdb's copy has only in-frame clones and lacks some. The profile shows roughly 180,000 clones, roughly 80% of them singletons. Notes on the study in general: In terms of immune exposure information, only CMV serostatus was available.

The chain has TRBV19 and TRBJ1-6; 8 bases are a match to TRBD1. Sequences were obtained from PBMCs. The TCR originated in a male donor in good health and CMV-seronegative. The CDR3 loop reads CASSNDRGLNSPLHF. In nucleotides, the CDR3 is TGTGCCAGTAGTAATGACAGGGGACTTAATTCACCCCTCCACTTT.